This TCR beta chain is drawn from a study of blood T cell repertoires in COVID-19. For the study at large: Samples came from the United States, Italy and Spain, spanning acute and convalescent COVID-19. In each case, the material was cDNA or gDNA derived from T cells, B-cell-depleted T cells, or PBMCs.

Seattle's enrolled individuals joined amid active infection and were then monitored longitudinally. Study processing details: Reference gene primer amplification gave nucleated cell count estimates. TCRdb's table, derived via immunoSEQ multiplex PCR, lists solely in-frame clones and lacks some. V, J and clone size were drawn from that table, and D and trimming were deduced from the DNA. Of approximately 330,000 clones listed, roughly 89% are singletons. This CDR3 has 14 residues. From germline, CDR1 is GTSNPN and CDR2 SVGIG (reference sequence). V was trimmed by 2 bases and J by 2 bases, leaving 12 bases between them.

What was sequenced was peripheral blood. The TCR sequence derives from a man aged 25-40 years with COVID-19, enrolled during active disease. The V and J genes are TRBV30 and TRBJ2-5; possibly TRBD1 for D (6 bases). The CDR3 DNA reads TGTGCCTGGAGTTTCGGGACACCACAAGAGACCCAGTACTTC. It translates to CAWSFGTPQETQYF.